The sequence of this T cell receptor (beta chain) was determined in a study of blood T cell repertoires in COVID-19. Looking at the study overall: Samples representing acute and convalescent COVID-19 were sourced from the United States, Italy and Spain. The cDNA or gDNA used as material had been derived from T cells, B-cell-depleted T cells, or PBMCs.

CDR3 length equals 14 residues. Losses at the gene ends were 2 bases for V and 4 bases for J; bases not matched to a gene: 5. Germline V gene lookup returns CDR1 SGHRS and CDR2 YFSETQ. Here immunoSEQ multiplex PCR was the method, and the copy in TCRdb shows in-frame clones only, minus some. The top ten hold approximately 4% of the sample, which has 110,000 to 150,000 clones, approximately 90% seen once. The sequence was collected from a woman in her 40s with acute or convalescent COVID-19. This chain uses TRBV5-1 with TRBJ1-1; TRBD1 matches 7 bases. Sequencing was performed on peripheral blood. The CDR3 DNA sequence: TGCGCCAGCAGCTTTTCAACAGGGGCCACTGAAGCTTTCTTT. Amino acid sequence: CASSFSTGATEAFF.